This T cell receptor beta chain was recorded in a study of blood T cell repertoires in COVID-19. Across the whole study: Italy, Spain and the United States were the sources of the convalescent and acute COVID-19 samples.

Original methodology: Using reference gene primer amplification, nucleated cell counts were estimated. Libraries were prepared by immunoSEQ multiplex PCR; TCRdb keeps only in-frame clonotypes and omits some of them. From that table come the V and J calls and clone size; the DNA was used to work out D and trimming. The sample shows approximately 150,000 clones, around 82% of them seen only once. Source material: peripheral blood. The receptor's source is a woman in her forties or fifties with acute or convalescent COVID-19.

The CDR3 here is CASSRAGTVNNEQFF. The CDR3 DNA reads TGTGCCAGCAGCCGCGCCGGGACAGTCAACAATGAGCAGTTCTTC. The chain joins TRBV7-9 to TRBJ2-1, with TRBD1 identical over 7 bases. Trimming at V came to 5 bases and at J to 5 bases, leaving 9 bases not matched to a gene. Germline CDR1 SEHNR, CDR2 FQNEAQ (reference sequence). The CDR3 has 15 amino acids.